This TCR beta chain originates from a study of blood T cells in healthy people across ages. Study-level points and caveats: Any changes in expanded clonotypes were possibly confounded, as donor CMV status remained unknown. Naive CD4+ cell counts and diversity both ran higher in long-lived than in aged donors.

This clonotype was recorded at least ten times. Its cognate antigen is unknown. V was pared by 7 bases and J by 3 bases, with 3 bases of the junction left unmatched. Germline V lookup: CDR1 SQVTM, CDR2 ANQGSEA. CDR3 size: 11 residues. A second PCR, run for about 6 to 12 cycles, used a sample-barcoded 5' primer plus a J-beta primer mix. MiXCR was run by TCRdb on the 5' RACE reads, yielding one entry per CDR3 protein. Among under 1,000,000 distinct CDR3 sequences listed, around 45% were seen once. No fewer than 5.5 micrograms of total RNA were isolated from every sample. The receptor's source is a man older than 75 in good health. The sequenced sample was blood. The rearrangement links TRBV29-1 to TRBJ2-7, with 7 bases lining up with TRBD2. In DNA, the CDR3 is TGCAGCGCCGAGCGGGGCTACGAGCAGTACTTC. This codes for CSAERGYEQYF.